The entry below gives a single T cell receptor beta chain sequence along with its context. Its specific antigen is unknown. The sample holds no much larger clone one base away, and base qualities are not on file. Participants in the prospective study were enrolled through a virtual design, were aged about 18 to 100 years, and lived in roughly 24 United States geographic areas. In the prospective study, cohorts were assigned on the basis of participant-reported clinical history obtained from a screening survey and a study questionnaire. Recovered participants in ImmuneRACE Cohort 3 were defined by two consecutive negative NP/OP PCR tests, clearance by a healthcare professional, or resolution of symptoms. Each participant in the prospective study had whole blood, serum and a nasopharyngeal or oropharyngeal swab collected by mobile phlebotomists. Additional blood draws and questionnaires over an approximately 2-month period could optionally be provided by prospective study participants. Blood samples from the prospective study were shipped frozen or at room temperature prior to DNA extraction.

Including cysteine and phenylalanine, the CDR3 has 17 amino acids. Just CDR3 DNA is preserved here, 51 bases in frame from base 1. Sequences SGDLS (CDR1) and YYNGEE (CDR2) are obtained from the germline V gene. Compared with germline, V lacks 3 bases and J lacks 0 bases; bases without a gene match: 9. This entry comes from a study of blood T cell repertoires in COVID-19 (TCRdb year 2020). About the study as a whole: Samples covering the acute and convalescent phases of COVID-19 were provided by collaborators in the United States, Italy and Spain. The material from the prospective study consisted of cDNA or gDNA derived from T cells, B-cell-depleted T cells, or PBMCs. Subjects who had been exposed to COVID-19, were actively infected with it, or had recovered from it provided the deeply sampled blood TCRbeta repertoires that made up the dataset. The repertoires were made available in a free public database intended to serve as a resource for research on the immune response to SARS-CoV-2. Samples were obtained from the ongoing ImmuneRACE study (first 160 participants) and from over a thousand subjects provided by 6 global collaborators. Sample metadata almost always included a de-identified subject ID, COVID-19 status, age in years and sex. Where available, HLA class I and class II types were taken from metadata supplied by the sample provider and were not determined by assay-based typing. The full study reports these points: How much clinical and demographic metadata was included differed by source and by participant, and the metadata was provided uncurated.

TCRbeta CDR3 regions were amplified from genomic DNA using the immunoSEQ Assay, a bias-controlled multiplex PCR. The study's own analysis went as follows. The number of nucleated cells in each sample was estimated from the amplification of reference gene primers within the assay. To quantify the absolute abundance of each unique TCRbeta CDR3 rearrangement, sequence reads were collapsed and filtered. For each sample, productive Simpson clonality was calculated as the square root of Simpson's diversity index over productive rearrangements. The source is immuneACCESS, and TCRdb retained only in-frame sequences with V and J called. Part of the clones is not carried over; for the studies checked, unresolved V genes explain less than half of this, and the remainder is unexplained. The V and J calls and clone size come from that table; D and trimming were worked out from the DNA. This sample has under 350,000 clones in its table, and about 89% of those were observed once. The ten largest clones take up 1.5% to 2% of the sample.

The chain is assembled from TRBV9 and TRBJ1-1; 9 bases in between match TRBD1. Sequenced: PBMCs or T cells enriched from blood (not recorded which). This receptor was taken from a woman in her thirties or forties who had recovered from COVID-19. CDR3 region: CASSGRPGTGMNTEAFF. The base sequence is TGTGCCAGCAGCGGTCGCCCCGGGACAGGGATGAACACTGAAGCTTTCTTT.